By sample fraction, the clone carrying this TCR beta chain is large. These data belong to a study of ipilimumab plus nivolumab after autologous stem cell transplantation. Trimming removed 3 bases at V and 5 bases at J, with 14 bases between. The CDR3 contains 14 residues. Germline lookup yields CDR1 WSHSY and CDR2 SAAADI. TCRdb keeps only in-frame clones here, not all; method: immunoSEQ multiplex PCR. The sample contains roughly 16,000 clones, 80% to 85% of which appear only once. The V and J genes are TRBV10-2 and TRBJ2-7; a weak D match, TRBD1 (6 bases). This receptor was taken from a male donor with diffuse large B-cell lymphoma. This specimen was PBMCs, taken in a trial of ipilimumab plus nivolumab as post-transplant consolidation. CDR3 coding DNA: TGCGCCAGCAGTGATCAGGGGTGGGCTAACGAGCAGTACTTC. As protein: CASSDQGWANEQYF.